A selection of T cell receptor beta chains follows, all from one sample in a study of T cells after yellow fever vaccination. MiXCR was run by TCRdb on the 5' RACE reads, yielding one entry per CDR3 protein. The data contain 350,000 to 550,000 distinct CDR3 sequences, approximately 18% of them singletons. Sequencing was performed on PBMCs, taken before the yellow fever booster vaccination. These receptors all come from a man aged 18-30 years who received the YFV17D yellow fever vaccine. The CDR3 runs from the conserved cysteine through the conserved F or W. The D gene is left open where the match is weak. Rows may omit the clone size; those that give it use once, few, many or a size class.

cdr3_length | clone_size | d_call | j_call | v_call | cdr3_nt | cdr3_aa
16 | . | . | TRBJ2-7 | TRBV20-1 | TGCAGTGCTAGGTATAACTTAGGGGGAGCGTCCTACGAGCAGTACTTC | CSARYNLGGASYEQYF
14 | few | . | TRBJ1-1 | TRBV9 | TGTGCCAGCAGCCCCCACCCGAGTAACACTGAAGCTTTCTTT | CASSPHPSNTEAFF
17 | . | TRBD1 | TRBJ2-6 | TRBV7-9 | TGTGCCAGCAGCTTAGGGACAGGGTACTCTGGGGCCAACGTCCTGACTTTC | CASSLGTGYSGANVLTF
16 | . | . | TRBJ2-6 | TRBV12-3/TRBV12-4 | TGTGCCAGCAGGACAGAGACCCTCTCTGGAGCCAACGTCCTGACTTTC | CASRTETLSGANVLTF
17 | once | . | TRBJ2-5 | TRBV6-5 | TGTGCCAGCAGTTACTCTCCCGGGGCCGCCGTAGGGGAGACCCAGTACTTC | CASSYSPGAAVGETQYF
15 | few | . | TRBJ1-6 | TRBV7-9 | TGTGCCAGCAGCTTACGGGGCCCCAATAATTCACCCCTCCACTTT | CASSLRGPNNSPLHF
15 | . | . | TRBJ1-4 | TRBV18 | TGTGCCAGCTCCGGAACAGCGGCATTTAATGAAAAACTGTTTTTT | CASSGTAAFNEKLFF
12 | . | . | TRBJ2-7 | TRBV29-1 | TGCAGCGTTCGGCAGGAGTCCTACGAGCAGTACTTC | CSVRQESYEQYF
15 | . | . | TRBJ2-3 | TRBV9 | TGTGCCAGCAGCGTAGGTCCTAGCCCCACAGATACGCAGTATTTT | CASSVGPSPTDTQYF
16 | . | TRBD2 | TRBJ2-5 | TRBV12-3/TRBV12-4 | TGTGCCAGCAGGCGGGCCGCGGGGGGGCCGGGGGAGACCCAGTACTTC | CASRRAAGGPGETQYF
24 | . | . | TRBJ2-1 | TRBV21-1 | TGTGCCAGCAGACCAGGAAACAGGGGTGGGAAATTTGTGGGTGCTTCTCGGGGATACAATGAGCAGTTCTTC | CASRPGNRGGKFVGASRGYNEQFF
17 | . | . | TRBJ1-5 | TRBV7-9 | TGTGCCAGCAGCGCAGGGGTCTCTGGGGAGACAAATCAGCCCCAGCATTTT | CASSAGVSGETNQPQHF
12 | few | . | TRBJ2-5 | TRBV7-2 | TGTGCCAGCAGCTTGGCGGAGACAGCCCAGTACTTC | CASSLAETAQYF
11 | few | . | TRBJ2-2 | TRBV6-2/TRBV6-3 | TGTGCCAGCAGACTCTCCGGGGAGCTGTTTTTT | CASRLSGELFF
14 | few | . | TRBJ2-3 | TRBV11-2 | TGTGCCAGCAGCCTGGACCACCCCGGAGATACGCAGTATTTT | CASSLDHPGDTQYF
12 | many | . | TRBJ1-1 | TRBV7-9 | TGTGCCAGCAGCTTAGGATCCACTGAAGCTTTCTTT | CASSLGSTEAFF
15 | . | TRBD2 | TRBJ2-5 | TRBV20-1 | TGCAGTGCTAGACCTATGCTAGCGGGGGTGGAGACCCAGTACTTC | CSARPMLAGVETQYF
12 | . | TRBD2 | TRBJ2-1 | TRBV29-1 | TGCAGCGTTAGCGGGGGGGCCCGGGAGCAGTTCTTC | CSVSGGAREQFF
13 | . | . | TRBJ1-2 | TRBV25-1 | TGTGCCAGCAGTGAAGGGACAAACTATGGCTACACCTTC | CASSEGTNYGYTF
11 | . | TRBD1 | TRBJ1-5 | TRBV6-1 | TGTGCCAGCAGTTCGACAGGGGTTCGGCATTTT | CASSSTGVRHF
14 | few | . | TRBJ2-5 | TRBV6-1 | TGTGCCAGCAGTGATGGCGGATACCAAGAGACCCAGTACTTC | CASSDGGYQETQYF
16 | few | TRBD1 | TRBJ2-2 | TRBV24-1 | TGTGCCACCAGTGACCCGAAGAGGGGGCACACCGGGGAGCTGTTTTTT | CATSDPKRGHTGELFF
13 | few | . | TRBJ2-5 | TRBV3-1 | TGTGCCAGCAGCCAAGATCTAGAGGCGACCCAGTACTTC | CASSQDLEATQYF
13 | few | TRBD2 | TRBJ2-1 | TRBV6-2/TRBV6-3 | TGTGCCAGCAGTTATACTAGCGGGGGGAATCAGTTCTTC | CASSYTSGGNQFF
16 | . | . | TRBJ1-4 | TRBV4-1 | TGCGCCAGCAGCCACAGGGATTACCCAACTAATGAAAAACTGTTTTTT | CASSHRDYPTNEKLFF
12 | many | . | TRBJ2-7 | TRBV20-1 | TGCAGTGCTAGATCCCACGCGAACGAGCAGTACTTC | CSARSHANEQYF
15 | few | TRBD2 | TRBJ2-1 | TRBV7-9 | TGTGCCAGCAGCAACGTAGGGCTAGCGGACAATGAGCAGTTCTTC | CASSNVGLADNEQFF
13 | . | TRBD1 | TRBJ2-3 | TRBV6-2/TRBV6-3 | TGTGCCAGCGAGACAGGGAGCACAGATACGCAGTATTTT | CASETGSTDTQYF
13 | many | . | TRBJ2-3 | TRBV12-3/TRBV12-4 | TGTGCCAGCAGCTCCGACCGTCCAGATACGCAGTATTTT | CASSSDRPDTQYF
14 | . | . | TRBJ1-1 | TRBV7-6 | TGTGCCAGCAGCCCCGGACAGACGAACACTGAAGCTTTCTTT | CASSPGQTNTEAFF
13 | few | . | TRBJ1-1 | TRBV19 | TGTGCCAGTAACCGCAGGGAGAACACTGAAGCTTTCTTT | CASNRRENTEAFF
15 | many | . | TRBJ2-1 | TRBV4-3 | TGCGCCAGCAGCGTCAGGGTGGGGGCCTACAATGAGCAGTTCTTC | CASSVRVGAYNEQFF
15 | . | TRBD1 | TRBJ1-4 | TRBV12-3/TRBV12-4 | TGTGCCAGCAGCCATCCGGGACAGCCAAATGAAAAACTGTTTTTT | CASSHPGQPNEKLFF
15 | few | . | TRBJ2-5 | TRBV7-2 | TGTGCCAGCAGCTTAAGTCGATTAGCAAAAGAGACCCAGTACTTC | CASSLSRLAKETQYF
14 | . | . | TRBJ2-1 | TRBV7-8 | TGTGCCAGCAGCTTGGTGTTGCGGGTTGATGAGCAGTTCTTC | CASSLVLRVDEQFF
13 | . | . | TRBJ1-2 | TRBV6-5 | TGTGCCAGCAGTCGAACAGGGATAGAAGGCTACACCTTC | CASSRTGIEGYTF
16 | . | . | TRBJ2-3 | TRBV7-2 | TGTGCCAGCAGCTTAGTTGTGGGGTCCTACACAGATACGCAGTATTTT | CASSLVVGSYTDTQYF
14 | . | TRBD1 | TRBJ2-1 | TRBV11-3 | TGTGCCAGCAGCCACCGGGACAGGGACCATGAGCAGTTCTTC | CASSHRDRDHEQFF
13 | . | . | TRBJ1-5 | TRBV6-5 | TGTGCCAGCAGTTACTCAGCTTGGCAGCCCCAGCATTTT | CASSYSAWQPQHF
15 | few | TRBD2 | TRBJ2-3 | TRBV7-3 | TGTGCCAGCAGCTTAACGGGGAGGGTGCAAGATACGCAGTATTTT | CASSLTGRVQDTQYF
16 | few | . | TRBJ2-6 | TRBV28 | TGTGCCAGCAACGGGGCCCAATCCTCTGGGGCCAACGTCCTGACTTTC | CASNGAQSSGANVLTF
12 | few | . | TRBJ1-6 | TRBV27 | TGTGCCAGCAGTTCGGGGTATTCACCCCTCCACTTT | CASSSGYSPLHF
13 | . | TRBD2 | TRBJ2-2 | TRBV20-1 | TGCAGTGCTAGTTCGGGGGGTCCCGGGGAGCTGTTTTTT | CSASSGGPGELFF
11 | . | . | TRBJ1-5 | TRBV20-1 | TGCAGTGCTGGAGGGGAATTTCGAATGCATTTT | CSAGGEFRMHF
14 | few | . | TRBJ1-6 | TRBV4-3 | TGCGCCAGCAGCCAAGGGGCCCAGCTTTCACCCCTCCACTTT | CASSQGAQLSPLHF
15 | few | . | TRBJ1-5 | TRBV5-5 | TGTGCCAGCAGCTTGCTTGTGCAGCCTAATCAGCCCCAGCATTTT | CASSLLVQPNQPQHF
13 | . | . | TRBJ1-1 | TRBV5-1 | TGCGCCAGCAGCGACGACGCGGTCACTGAAGCTTTCTTT | CASSDDAVTEAFF
14 | few | . | TRBJ2-7 | TRBV4-2 | TGTGCCAGCAGCCAAGATCGCCAGGCCTACGAGCAGTACTTC | CASSQDRQAYEQYF